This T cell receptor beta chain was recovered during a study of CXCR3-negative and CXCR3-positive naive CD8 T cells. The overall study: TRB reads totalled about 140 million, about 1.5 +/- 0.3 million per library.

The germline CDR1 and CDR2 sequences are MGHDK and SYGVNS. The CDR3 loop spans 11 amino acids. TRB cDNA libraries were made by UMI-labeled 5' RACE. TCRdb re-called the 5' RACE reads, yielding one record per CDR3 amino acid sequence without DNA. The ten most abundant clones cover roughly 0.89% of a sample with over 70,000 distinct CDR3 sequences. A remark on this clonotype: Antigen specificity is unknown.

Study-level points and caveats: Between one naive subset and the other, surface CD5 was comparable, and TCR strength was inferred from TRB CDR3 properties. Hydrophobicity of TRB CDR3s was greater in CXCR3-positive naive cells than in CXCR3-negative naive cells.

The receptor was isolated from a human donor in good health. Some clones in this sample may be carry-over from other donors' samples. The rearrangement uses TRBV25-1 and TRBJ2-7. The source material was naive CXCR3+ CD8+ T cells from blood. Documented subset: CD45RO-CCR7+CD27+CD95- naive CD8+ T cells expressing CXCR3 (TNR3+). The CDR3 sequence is CASSEGLEQYF.